These 32 T cell receptor beta chains were all obtained from the same sample, sequenced in a study of blood T cell repertoires in COVID-19. TCRdb keeps only in-frame clones here, not all; method: immunoSEQ multiplex PCR. Of more than 300,000 clones in the sample, 83% were seen once. Sequencing was performed on peripheral blood. The origin of the receptors is a woman aged 50 to 60 with acute or convalescent COVID-19.

This clone was seen just once. This chain joins TRBV20-1 and TRBJ2-7, with D tentatively TRBD1 (5 bases). Trimming cost V 3 bases and J 3 bases, with 15 bases left between them. Per germline, CDR1 DFQATT and CDR2 SNEGSKA (reference sequence). This CDR3 contains 14 residues. The CDR3 DNA reads TGCAGTGCTAGTTCACAGGAAACCTACTACGAGCAGTACTTC. Its translation is CSASSQETYYEQYF.

The CDR3 region is CASSEGANYGYTF. CDR3 DNA sequence: TGTGCCAGCAGTGAAGGAGCTAACTATGGCTACACCTTC. This chain joins TRBV6-1 and TRBJ1-2; D remains ambiguous. CDR3 length equals 13 residues. Trimming shortened V by 1 base and J by 0 bases, and 3 bases separated the two germline ends. The germline V gene encodes CDR1 MNHNS and CDR2 SASEGT.

V is TRBV18 and J is TRBJ1-3; D is unresolved. Per the germline V gene, CDR1 is KGHSH and CDR2 is LQKENI. The CDR3 has 14 amino acids. The ends were cut back, 3 bases at V and 0 bases at J, with 6 bases in the middle. Here the CDR3 DNA reads TGTGCCAGCTCACCTTGGAGCTCTGGAAACACCATATATTTT. This gives the protein CASSPWSSGNTIYF. The complete variable domain, with remaining parts taken from reference TRBV18 and TRBJ1-3, reads NAGVMQNPRHLVRRRGQEARLRCSPMKGHSHVYWYRQLPEEGLKFMVYLQKENIIDESGMPKERFSAEFPKEGPSILRIQQVVRGDSAAYFCASSPWSSGNTIYFGEGSWLTVV.

This clone was detected once. This sequence joins TRBV28 and TRBJ1-4, with no clear D. Germline V CDR1 and CDR2: MDHEN, SYDVKM. This CDR3 region has 13 residues. The V gene lost 3 bases and the J gene lost 4 bases, with 6 bases spanning the gap. CDR3: CASSFRVNEKLFF. The CDR3 nucleotides read TGTGCCAGCAGTTTCCGGGTTAATGAAAAACTGTTTTTT. Looking up the rest from reference TRBV28 and TRBJ1-4 gives the full variable domain: DVKVTQSSRYLVKRTGEKVFLECVQDMDHENMFWYRQDPGLGLRLIYFSYDVKMKEKGDIPEGYSVSREKKERFSLILESASTNQTSMYLCASSFRVNEKLFFGSGTQLSVL.

The gene calls are TRBV7-2 and TRBJ1-2; D gene uncertain. The V gene lost 5 bases and the J gene lost 4 bases, with 17 bases spanning the gap. This CDR3 is built from 15 residues. Germline V lookup: CDR1 SGHTA, CDR2 FQGNSA. This chain's CDR3 is CASSLNRGATYGYTF. As DNA, the CDR3 is TGTGCCAGCAGCCTTAATCGGGGAGCAACCTATGGCTACACCTTC.

V is TRBV10-3 and J is TRBJ2-3; D might be TRBD1 (6 bases). V lost 6 bases, J lost 1 base, and 17 bases lay in between. The V gene's germline CDR1 is ENHRY and CDR2 SYGVKD. This CDR3 has 16 residues. The CDR3 region has the DNA TGTGCCATCAGCTCCTGGGGACAAGATCGCACAGATACGCAGTATTTT. This gives the protein CAISSWGQDRTDTQYF.

The chain employs TRBV24-1 and TRBJ2-1, with 14 bases aligning to TRBD2. Trimming took 5 bases from V and 7 from J; bases not matched to a gene: 6. The germline V gene encodes CDR1 KGHDR and CDR2 SFDVKD. CDR3 size: 16 residues. CDR3: CATSAPGLAGANEQFF. CDR3 in DNA: TGTGCCACCAGTGCCCCGGGACTAGCGGGGGCTAATGAGCAGTTCTTC.

This clone was recorded many times. The chain links TRBV6-5 to TRBJ2-7, with 9 bases lining up with TRBD1. The CDR3 is 12 residues long. CDR1 is MNHEY, CDR2 SVGAGI, per germline. V trimming: 10 bases; J trimming: 3 bases; junction bases outside the gene matches: 4. The CDR3 is CATDRGDYEQYF. The CDR3 DNA reads as TGTGCCACGGACAGGGGAGACTACGAGCAGTACTTC.

The V and J genes are TRBV5-8 and TRBJ1-1; D remains unclear. The germline V gene has CDR1 SGHTS and CDR2 YDEGEE. The CDR3 length is 13 residues. Trimming shortened V by 4 bases and J by 5 bases, and 12 bases separated the two germline ends. CDR3 region: CASSPEVGTEAFF. The CDR3 DNA reads as TGTGCCAGCAGCCCCGAGGTTGGAACTGAAGCTTTCTTT. Full variable domain (outside the CDR3, taken from reference TRBV5-8 and TRBJ1-1): EAGVTQSPTHLIKTRGQQATLRCSPISGHTSVYWYQQALGLGLQFLLWYDEGEERNRGNFPPRFSGRQFPNYSSELNVNALELEDSALYLCASSPEVGTEAFFGQGTRLTVV.

This rearrangement joins TRBV6-5 to TRBJ1-6, with unresolved D. Deletions cut 8 bases from V and 5 bases from J, with 16 bases between. The CDR3 sequence is 15 residues long. Germline V gene lookup returns CDR1 MNHEY and CDR2 SVGAGI. The CDR3 DNA reads TGTGCCAGCGTGGTGATCTTCGGGGATAATTCACCCCTCCACTTT. It codes for CASVVIFGDNSPLHF.

The chain couples TRBV6-2 or TRBV6-3 to TRBJ1-2; D not resolved. CDR3 length equals 14 residues. Germline V gene sequence: CDR1 MNHEY, CDR2 SVGEGT. The ends were cut back, 5 bases at V and 8 bases at J, with 18 bases in the middle. The CDR3 coding sequence is TGTGCCAGCAGTAAACCCTTGACGGGTTCCGGCTACACCTTC. Its translation is CASSKPLTGSGYTF.

This clone was found once. The genes are TRBV11-2 and TRBJ1-6; D unresolved. CDR1 is SGHAT, CDR2 FQNNGV, per germline. The CDR3 is 13 amino acids. Between the trimmed V and J ends, which lost 4 bases and 4 bases, there was a span of 5 bases. For the CDR3, the DNA is TGTGCCAGCAGCTCCCAGTATAATTCACCCCTCCACTTT. Amino acids: CASSSQYNSPLHF.

The genes are TRBV29-1 and TRBJ2-3, with D perhaps TRBD1 (6 bases). Germline CDR1 SQVTM, CDR2 ANQGSEA. Deletions cut 7 bases from V and 6 bases from J, with 14 bases between. This CDR3 has 12 amino acids. DNA for the CDR3: TGCAGCGCCTTACAGGGTTCCGATACGCAGTATTTT. Protein product: CSALQGSDTQYF.

The chain recombines TRBV7-2 with TRBJ2-6, with no clear D. Germline assignment: CDR1 SGHTA and CDR2 FQGNSA. The CDR3 contains 14 residues. Trimming removed 5 bases from V and 0 bases from J, with 5 bases in between. The CDR3 DNA is TGTGCCAGCAGCCTTAGCTCTGGGGCCAACGTCCTGACTTTC. Amino acids: CASSLSSGANVLTF.

This chain connects TRBV12-3 or TRBV12-4 to TRBJ1-2; a weak D match, TRBD1 (6 bases). This CDR3 is 13 amino acids long. The V end lost 6 bases, the J end lost 4 bases, and 12 bases lay between the germline ends. The CDR3 loop reads CASSLQGSYGYTF. The CDR3 bases are TGTGCCAGCAGCCTACAGGGTTCCTATGGCTACACCTTC.

The V and J genes are TRBV11-3 and TRBJ2-5; D may be TRBD1 (6 bases). The germline V gene encodes CDR1 SGHNT and CDR2 YENEEA. V lost 5 bases and J 4 bases, leaving 11 bases between the germline ends. The CDR3 length is 13 residues. The CDR3 DNA follows: TGTGCCAGCAGCCTGGGGGCGGCAGAGACCCAGTACTTC. Translation gives CASSLGAAETQYF. The complete variable domain, with remaining parts taken from reference TRBV11-3 and TRBJ2-5, reads EAGVVQSPRYKIIEKKQPVAFWCNPISGHNTLYWYLQNLGQGPELLIRYENEEAVDDSQLPKDRFSAERLKGVDSTLKIQPAELGDSAVYLCASSLGAAETQYFGPGTRLLVL.

This clone was recorded only once. The chain combines TRBV5-6 with TRBJ2-7; 8 bases are a match to TRBD1. J lost 6 bases, V lost 3 bases, and 8 bases had no gene match. The CDR3 is 14 residues long. CDR1 SGHDT and CDR2 YYEEEE come from the germline V gene. Here the CDR3 DNA reads TGTGCCAGCAGCTCAATTGACGGACAGGGCGAGCAGTACGTC. It specifies CASSSIDGQGEQYV.

In the case of this clone: The same CDR3 can be traced to other DNA sequences in this sample. The J gene is TRBJ1-2, the V gene TRBV18; 7 bases align to TRBD1. Germline assignment: CDR1 KGHSH and CDR2 LQKENI. The V segment lost 6 bases and the J segment 4 bases; nucleotides outside the gene matches: 5. The CDR3 totals 13 residues. The CDR3 DNA is TGTGCCAGCTCTCCTGACAGGGTCTATGGCTACACCTTC. Encoded protein: CASSPDRVYGYTF.

This clone was observed a single time. This chain uses TRBV19 with TRBJ1-5; 9 positions match TRBD1. V shed 5 bases, J shed 4 bases, and the junction held 9 bases outside the gene matches. Germline CDR1 is LNHDA and CDR2 is SQIVND (reference sequence). There are 16 residues in the CDR3. The CDR3 is CASSDYRDRENQPQHF. In DNA, the CDR3 is TGTGCCAGTAGTGACTACCGGGACAGGGAAAATCAGCCCCAGCATTTT.

The J gene is TRBJ2-3, the V gene TRBV6-6; weak D call: TRBD2 (5 bases). V was pared by 3 bases and J by 4 bases, with 8 bases between. The CDR3 loop spans 13 amino acids. The germline V gene has CDR1 MNHNY and CDR2 SVGAGI (reference sequence). CDR3 in DNA: TGTGCCAGCAGTTATATGCGGGCAGATACGCAGTATTTT. Encoded protein: CASSYMRADTQYF.

The J gene is TRBJ2-2, the V gene TRBV5-1; D is unclear. V lost 1 base and J 0 bases, leaving 4 bases between the germline ends. This CDR3 is built from 14 residues. The V gene's germline CDR1 is SGHRS and CDR2 YFSETQ. DNA for the CDR3: TGCGCCAGCAGCTTGCTAACGAACACCGGGGAGCTGTTTTTT. Its protein is CASSLLTNTGELFF.

The J gene is TRBJ2-1, the V gene TRBV11-3; 8 positions agree with TRBD2. Germline values: CDR1 SGHNT, CDR2 YENEEA. The V segment lost 5 bases and the J segment 1 base; nucleotides outside the gene matches: 1. There are 14 residues in the CDR3. The CDR3 reads CASSPGGSYNEQFF. The CDR3 coding sequence is TGTGCCAGCAGCCCGGGGGGGTCCTACAATGAGCAGTTCTTC. Complete variable domain (other parts from reference TRBV11-3 and TRBJ2-1): EAGVVQSPRYKIIEKKQPVAFWCNPISGHNTLYWYLQNLGQGPELLIRYENEEAVDDSQLPKDRFSAERLKGVDSTLKIQPAELGDSAVYLCASSPGGSYNEQFFGPGTRLTVL.

This sequence joins TRBV30 and TRBJ1-6, with 8 bases aligning to TRBD1. The CDR3 is 15 residues long. V lost 2 bases to trimming and J lost 9 bases; unmatched junction nucleotides: 9. The germline V gene encodes CDR1 GTSNPN and CDR2 SVGIG (reference sequence). CDR3 in DNA: TGTGCCTGGAGTACCCCAGGGGGCGCGGGTTCACCCCTCCACTTT. As protein: CAWSTPGGAGSPLHF.

The chain carries TRBV5-4 and TRBJ2-3; 11 bases are shared with TRBD1. Germline assignment: CDR1 SGHNT and CDR2 YYREEE (reference sequence). This CDR3 region has 14 residues. With 6 bases clipped from V and 3 bases from J, the junction kept 3 bases outside the gene matches. The CDR3 protein is CASTGTGGTDTQYF. In DNA form, the CDR3 reads TGTGCCAGCACAGGGACAGGGGGAACAGATACGCAGTATTTT.

The rearrangement uses TRBV2 and TRBJ2-3; D may be TRBD1 (5 bases). From germline, CDR1 is SNHLY and CDR2 FYNNEI. Trimming left V 8 bases short and J 6 bases short, with 12 bases between. The CDR3 extends over 12 amino acids. The CDR3 DNA follows: TGTGCCAGCGCTTACAGGCCCGATACGCAGTATTTT. Translating it yields CASAYRPDTQYF.

CDR3 coding DNA: TGTGCCAGCAGCCCCTATAGCCGGGACTCTGGGGCCAACGTCCTGACTTTC. Translated, it gives CASSPYSRDSGANVLTF. The J gene is TRBJ2-6, the V gene TRBV5-6; maybe TRBD2 (5 bases). The germline V gene has CDR1 SGHDT and CDR2 YYEEEE. Trimming left V 4 bases short and J 0 bases short, with 14 bases between. The CDR3 covers 17 residues. Full variable domain (outside the CDR3, taken from reference TRBV5-6 and TRBJ2-6): DAGVTQSPTHLIKTRGQQVTLRCSPKSGHDTVSWYQQALGQGPQFIFQYYEEEERQRGNFPDRFSGHQFPNYSSELNVNALLLGDSALYLCASSPYSRDSGANVLTFGAGSRLTVL.

A few counts support this clone. This sequence joins TRBV28 and TRBJ1-5; 8 bases fit TRBD1. Losses at the gene ends were 5 bases for V and 4 bases for J; bases not matched to a gene: 7. From germline, CDR1 is MDHEN and CDR2 SYDVKM. This CDR3 comprises 15 residues. The CDR3, as DNA: TGTGCCAGCAGTAGCGACAGGGGAGAAAATCAGCCCCAGCATTTT. Translating gives CASSSDRGENQPQHF.

CDR3 residues: CASRLFSGTPYEQYF. The CDR3 coding sequence is TGTGCAAGTCGCTTATTTAGCGGAACCCCCTACGAGCAGTACTTC. The gene calls are TRBV12-2 and TRBJ2-7; TRBD2 reflects the table's D call only, with no check against the DNA. TRBV12-2 is listed as a pseudogene. The CDR3 has 15 amino acids.

The DNA of the CDR3 is TGTGCCCTCTCCGGGACAGCCCCATTTTACGAGCAGTACGTC. Residues: CALSGTAPFYEQYV. V is TRBV6-5 and J is TRBJ2-7, with 7 bases aligning to TRBD1. Germline CDR1 reads MNHEY; CDR2 reads SVGAGI. Unmatched junction bases numbered 14, after V lost 11 bases and J lost 4 bases. The CDR3 is made up of 14 amino acids.

J is TRBJ2-6 and V is TRBV5-1; 7 nucleotides align to TRBD1. CDR1 is SGHRS, CDR2 YFSETQ, per germline. V dropped 4 bases and J dropped 9; count of bases not matched to a gene: 7. The CDR3 covers 14 residues. CDR3 loop: CASSATGEGNVLTF. CDR3 bases: TGCGCCAGCAGCGCTACAGGGGAAGGCAACGTCCTGACTTTC.

This rearrangement joins TRBV9 to TRBJ1-1; D may be TRBD1 (5 bases). The CDR3 has 15 amino acids. Germline V CDR1 and CDR2: SGDLS, YYNGEE. V lost 3 bases to trimming and J lost 1 base, with 13 bases between them. The CDR3 bases are TGTGCCAGCAGCGAACTGACAGAATGGAACACTGAAGCTTTCTTT. This gives the protein CASSELTEWNTEAFF.

This chain joins TRBV19 and TRBJ2-7, with D possibly TRBD2 on 6 matching bases. The CDR3 covers 13 residues. CDR1 and CDR2 (germline): LNHDA, SQIVND (reference sequence). V lost 10 bases and J lost 5, with 18 bases in between. CDR3 loop: CATTKGGEDEQYF. The DNA for the CDR3 is TGTGCCACCACCAAGGGAGGTGAAGACGAGCAGTACTTC. The whole variable domain, remainder taken from reference TRBV19 and TRBJ2-7, is DGGITQSPKYLFRKEGQNVTLSCEQNLNHDAMYWYRQDPGQGLRLIYYSQIVNDFQKGDIAEGYSVSREKKESFPLTVTSAQKNPTAFYLCATTKGGEDEQYFGPGTRLTVT.